This entry lists 31 T cell receptor beta chains sequenced from one sample in a study of blood T cell repertoires in COVID-19. TCRdb's table, derived via immunoSEQ multiplex PCR, lists solely in-frame clones and lacks some. Here the sample spans 300,000 to 400,000 clones, 70% to 90% being singletons. Sequenced material: PBMCs or T cells enriched from blood (not recorded which). Receptors originate from a woman aged 25-40 years with acute COVID-19.

The chain uses TRBV5-8 and TRBJ2-6; 11 bases are a match to TRBD1. V dropped 1 base and J dropped 0; count of bases not matched to a gene: 3. There are 18 residues in the CDR3. Germline CDR1 is SGHTS and CDR2 is YDEGEE. The CDR3 DNA follows: TGTGCCAGCAGCTTGTGGGGGACAGGGGGCTCTGGGGCCAACGTCCTGACTTTC. Protein: CASSLWGTGGSGANVLTF. Complete variable domain (other parts from reference TRBV5-8 and TRBJ2-6): EAGVTQSPTHLIKTRGQQATLRCSPISGHTSVYWYQQALGLGLQFLLWYDEGEERNRGNFPPRFSGRQFPNYSSELNVNALELEDSALYLCASSLWGTGGSGANVLTFGAGSRLTVL.

The chain is built from TRBV6-2 or TRBV6-3 and TRBJ2-7; TRBD1 is a possible D gene (6 bases). The CDR3 is 15 amino acids. Trimming shortened V by 2 bases and J by 0 bases, and 11 bases separated the two germline ends. In germline, CDR1 is MNHEY, CDR2 SVGEGT. The CDR3 DNA is TGTGCCAGCAGTTACGGGACACCTCCCTCCTACGAGCAGTACTTC. Translated: CASSYGTPPSYEQYF.

The rearrangement uses TRBV5-1 and TRBJ1-1; 7 positions agree with TRBD1. The germline V gene has CDR1 SGHRS and CDR2 YFSETQ. This CDR3 region has 13 residues. Unmatched junction bases numbered 3, after V lost 4 bases and J lost 3 bases. CDR3 sequence (DNA): TGCGCCAGCAGCCGCAGGGGGGACACTGAAGCTTTCTTT. It specifies CASSRRGDTEAFF.

The chain links TRBV4-3 to TRBJ1-2, with 9 nucleotides matching TRBD1. This CDR3 has 17 residues. Germline-derived CDR1 and CDR2 are LGHNA and YSLEER. J gave up 7 bases and V 3 bases, and 15 bases lay outside the gene matches. CDR3 region: CASSQGLRTGEFSGYTF. The CDR3 DNA sequence: TGCGCCAGCAGCCAGGGCCTCAGGACAGGGGAATTCAGTGGCTACACCTTC.

The chain employs TRBV24-1 and TRBJ2-1; TRBD2 matches 9 bases. V shed 5 bases and J 9 bases; nucleotides not matched to a gene: 16. This CDR3 contains 17 residues. The germline V gene encodes CDR1 KGHDR and CDR2 SFDVKD. The CDR3: CATSGLAAASVMGEQFF. Here the CDR3 DNA reads TGTGCCACCAGTGGACTAGCGGCCGCCTCGGTTATGGGTGAGCAGTTCTTC.

The chain uses TRBV5-5 and TRBJ2-7; TRBD1 matches 7 bases. The ends lost 3 bases at V and 1 base at J; junction bases unmatched: 10. Looked up from germline, CDR1 is SGHKS and CDR2 is YYEKEE (reference sequence). The CDR3 is 16 amino acids. The DNA for the CDR3 is TGTGCCAGCAGCTCACACCACCGACAGGGTTCCTACGAGCAGTACTTC. Translated, it gives CASSSHHRQGSYEQYF. The full variable domain, its missing parts supplied by reference TRBV5-5 and TRBJ2-7, is DAGVTQSPTHLIKTRGQQVTLRCSPISGHKSVSWYQQVLGQGPQFIFQYYEKEERGRGNFPDRFSARQFPNYSSELNVNALLLGDSALYLCASSSHHRQGSYEQYFGPGTRLTVT.

The chain uses TRBV7-2 and TRBJ2-7; D gene ambiguous. The CDR3 contains 15 residues. Germline V gene sequence: CDR1 SGHTA, CDR2 FQGNSA. V lost 3 bases and J lost 4, with 16 bases in between. This chain's CDR3 is CASSFGSLEYYEQYF. CDR3 DNA sequence: TGTGCCAGCAGCTTTGGGTCCCTAGAATATTACGAGCAGTACTTC.

The chain links TRBV5-8 to TRBJ1-6; tentatively, D is TRBD1 (6 bases). Germline loops: CDR1 SGHTS, CDR2 YDEGEE. CDR3 length: 15 residues. The V end lost 4 bases, the J end lost 8 bases, and 16 bases lay between the germline ends. CDR3 sequence (DNA): TGTGCCAGCAGCCCTGAGGGGGGGTGGTATTCACCCCTCCACTTT. It codes for CASSPEGGWYSPLHF.

The rearrangement joins TRBV5-1 to TRBJ1-4; 9 bases agree with TRBD1. CDR3 length: 23 amino acids. After removal of 4 bases from V and 1 base from J, the junction contained 26 bases not matched to a gene. In germline, CDR1 is SGHRS, CDR2 YFSETQ. The CDR3 region has the DNA TGCGCCAGCAGCCTATGGCCCGGGGCGCTTTCCGGGACAGGGCCCCGAACTAATGAAAAACTGTTTTTT. It is translated as CASSLWPGALSGTGPRTNEKLFF.

The V call is TRBV12-2, the J call TRBJ2-4; the table calls TRBD2, which could not be checked here. TRBV12-2 corresponds to a pseudogene. CDR3 length: 17 amino acids. The CDR3 is CASRPEGGAETKNIQYF. The CDR3 DNA reads as TGTGCAAGTCGCCCGGAGGGGGGGGCTGAAACCAAAAACATTCAGTACTTC.

V is TRBV5-1 and J is TRBJ1-2, with D possibly matching TRBD1 (5 bases). Germline values: CDR1 SGHRS, CDR2 YFSETQ. This CDR3 has 16 amino acids. Trimming cost V 0 bases and J 2 bases, with 14 bases left between them. The CDR3 sequence is CASSLGVTAGNYGYTF. CDR3 nucleotides: TGCGCCAGCAGCTTGGGGGTGACAGCGGGGAACTATGGCTACACCTTC.

The rearrangement joins TRBV4-1 to TRBJ1-6; 11 nucleotides line up with TRBD1. J gave up 9 bases and V 6 bases, and 16 bases lay outside the gene matches. The CDR3 has 18 residues. CDR1 is MGHRA and CDR2 is YSYEKL in the germline V gene. CDR3: CASRHPGQGVFKSSPLHF. The CDR3 DNA is TGCGCCAGCAGACACCCGGGACAGGGGGTTTTCAAAAGTTCACCCCTCCACTTT.

The chain employs TRBV9 and TRBJ2-2; the match to TRBD2 covers 13 bases. Germline trimming cut 0 bases from V and 2 bases from J; bases unmatched to any gene: 7. CDR3 size: 19 residues. The germline V gene encodes CDR1 SGDLS and CDR2 YYNGEE. This CDR3 is CASSVEALAGGRNTGELFF. CDR3 DNA: TGTGCCAGCAGCGTAGAAGCACTAGCGGGGGGGCGAAACACCGGGGAGCTGTTTTTT.

The V and J genes are TRBV6-5 and TRBJ2-7, with 7 bases fitting TRBD1. The germline CDR1 and CDR2 sequences are MNHEY and SVGAGI. V shed 5 bases, J shed 2 bases, and the junction held 6 bases outside the gene matches. CDR3 length: 14 residues. The CDR3 DNA follows: TGTGCCAGCAGTCGGACAGGTGGCACCTACGAGCAGTACTTC. It translates to CASSRTGGTYEQYF.

The chain recombines TRBV7-3 with TRBJ2-1; 9 bases are a match to TRBD2. J gave up 4 bases and V 5 bases, and 9 bases lay outside the gene matches. The CDR3 totals 16 residues. The germline V gene has CDR1 SGHTA and CDR2 FQGTGA. The DNA for the CDR3 is TGTGCCAGCAGCACCGATCTAGCGGGGAATTACAATGAGCAGTTCTTC. Its protein is CASSTDLAGNYNEQFF.

The chain recombines TRBV18 with TRBJ2-5; D is undetermined. V lost 3 bases, J lost 1 base, and 6 bases lay in between. The CDR3 loop spans 13 amino acids. Germline lookup yields CDR1 KGHSH and CDR2 LQKENI. CDR3 DNA: TGTGCCAGCTCACCGGCCAGCCAAGAGACCCAGTACTTC. Its translation is CASSPASQETQYF.

This clone was counted a few times. The identical CDR3 is also encoded by other nucleotide sequences in the sample. This chain joins TRBV24-1 and TRBJ1-6, with D maybe TRBD1 (6 bases). The CDR3 spans 15 residues. Trimming took 2 bases from V and 8 from J, leaving 12 bases between them. From germline, CDR1 is KGHDR and CDR2 SFDVKD. CDR3 sequence: CATSDSQGPDSPLHF. DNA of the CDR3: TGTGCCACCAGTGATTCACAGGGCCCGGATTCACCCCTCCACTTT.

The V gene is TRBV6-5, the J gene TRBJ1-2; possible D gene TRBD1, 5 bases. The CDR3 extends over 13 amino acids. Germline CDR1 MNHEY, CDR2 SVGAGI. Trimming pared 2 bases from V and 6 bases from J, leaving 10 bases between. CDR3 loop: CASSYSRGDGYTF. As DNA, the CDR3 is TGTGCCAGCAGTTACAGTCGGGGGGATGGCTACACCTTC.

V usage is TRBV19 and J usage is TRBJ2-1, with 7 nucleotides matching TRBD2. The germline gives CDR1 LNHDA, CDR2 SQIVND (reference sequence). The CDR3 covers 15 residues. The V and J ends lost 5 bases and 1 base, in that order; junction bases with no gene match: 5. The CDR3 DNA sequence: TGTGCCAGTAGTTGGGGGGGGGTTTCCTACAATGAGCAGTTCTTC. Translation gives CASSWGGVSYNEQFF.

The chain joins TRBV30 to TRBJ2-7; 14 bases align to TRBD2. Germline V gene lookup returns CDR1 GTSNPN and CDR2 SVGIG (reference sequence). After removal of 3 bases from V and 3 bases from J, the junction contained 7 bases not matched to a gene. The length of the CDR3 is 16 residues. The DNA of the CDR3 is TGTGCCTGGAGAGATTGGGGGACTAGCGGGGGCTACGAGCAGTACTTC. Translating it yields CAWRDWGTSGGYEQYF.

The V call is TRBV18, the J call TRBJ1-1; 10 positions agree with TRBD1. Germline CDR1 KGHSH, CDR2 LQKENI. The CDR3 contains 16 residues. J gave up 0 bases and V 6 bases, and 7 bases lay outside the gene matches. CDR3 loop: CASSITGTGVNTEAFF. The DNA of the CDR3 is TGTGCCAGCTCCATTACCGGGACAGGGGTGAACACTGAAGCTTTCTTT.

This clone was counted once. The gene calls are TRBV12-3 or TRBV12-4 and TRBJ2-3, with a weak D call TRBD2 (5 bases). V was shortened by 6 bases and J by 3 bases, with 10 bases between the two germline ends. CDR3 length equals 13 residues. The CDR3 nucleotides are TGTGCCAGCAGCCCTCGAGGGACAGATACGCAGTATTTT. Protein sequence: CASSPRGTDTQYF.

This clone was detected only a few times. The gene calls are TRBV7-2 and TRBJ1-3; D possibly corresponds to TRBD1 (6 bases). V lost 0 bases, J lost 2 bases, and 11 bases lay in between. CDR1 is SGHTA, CDR2 FQGNSA, per germline. The CDR3 spans 16 residues. DNA for the CDR3: TGTGCCAGCAGCTTAGCGCCACAGGGTCCTGGAAACACCATATATTTT. Amino acids: CASSLAPQGPGNTIYF.

The rearrangement joins TRBV5-1 to TRBJ1-1; no reliable D call. The CDR3 consists of 16 residues. V dropped 0 bases and J dropped 8 bases, with 20 bases sitting between them. Germline CDR1 and CDR2: SGHRS and YFSETQ. The CDR3 sequence is CASSLASGQEASEAFF. For the CDR3, the DNA is TGCGCCAGCAGCTTGGCCTCTGGGCAGGAAGCTTCGGAAGCTTTCTTT. The full variable domain, completed using reference TRBV5-1 and TRBJ1-1, is KAGVTQTPRYLIKTRGQQVTLSCSPISGHRSVSWYQQTPGQGLQFLFEYFSETQRNKGNFPGRFSGRQFSNSRSEMNVSTLELGDSALYLCASSLASGQEASEAFFGQGTRLTVV.

The V call is TRBV5-6, the J call TRBJ2-7; possible D gene TRBD2, 6 bases. V was clipped by 4 bases and J by 4 bases, with 15 bases between them. Germline V gene sequence: CDR1 SGHDT, CDR2 YYEEEE. This CDR3 contains 14 residues. The chain's CDR3 is CASSLGGLLYEQYF. Here the CDR3 DNA reads TGTGCCAGCAGCCTAGGAGGACTACTATACGAGCAGTACTTC.

The V call is TRBV2, the J call TRBJ2-7, with TRBD1 matching over 7 bases. J gave up 4 bases and V 9 bases, and 6 bases lay outside the gene matches. Germline CDR1 and CDR2: SNHLY and FYNNEI. The CDR3 contains 12 residues. The CDR3 coding sequence is TGTGCCAGTACCGACAGGGCTTACGAGCAGTACTTC. Translated: CASTDRAYEQYF.

The chain combines TRBV2 with TRBJ1-2; D gene unclear. Trimming took 1 base from V and 8 from J, leaving 17 bases between them. The CDR3 sequence is 15 residues long. Germline V gives CDR1 SNHLY, CDR2 FYNNEI. Here the CDR3 DNA reads TGTGCCAGCAGTGAAGGGACGTGGGGAGTGAGAGGCTACACCTTC. Protein sequence: CASSEGTWGVRGYTF.

The V call is TRBV19, the J call TRBJ2-1; D perhaps matches TRBD1 (5 bases). Per germline, CDR1 LNHDA and CDR2 SQIVND (reference sequence). Trimming pared 6 bases from V and 3 bases from J, leaving 15 bases between. The CDR3 contains 15 residues. CDR3 in DNA: TGTGCCAGTAGGCACGACAGATCGGTCTACAATGAGCAGTTCTTC. Translated: CASRHDRSVYNEQFF.

This rearrangement joins TRBV18 to TRBJ1-5; D is unclear. This CDR3 has 15 residues. V was clipped by 3 bases and J by 3 bases, with 12 bases between them. CDR1 is KGHSH, CDR2 LQKENI, per germline. The CDR3 DNA follows: TGTGCCAGCTCACCCACCGCATCTATCAATCAGCCCCAGCATTTT. Its translation is CASSPTASINQPQHF.

The rearrangement links TRBV29-1 to TRBJ1-3, with D uncertain. The CDR3 consists of 14 residues. Germline V gene lookup returns CDR1 SQVTM and CDR2 ANQGSEA. V was cut by 4 bases and J by 0 bases, with 10 bases left in between. The CDR3 nucleotides are TGCAGCGTTGCCGGAGGCCACTCTGGAAACACCATATATTTT. This translates into CSVAGGHSGNTIYF.

CDR3 sequence reads: CASSPSGGFNTGELFF. For the CDR3, the DNA is TGTGCCAGCAGCCCTAGCGGGGGGTTTAACACCGGGGAGCTGTTTTTT. The rearrangement joins TRBV9 to TRBJ2-2; 11 bases fit TRBD2. Trimming cost V 4 bases and J 2 bases; bases outside gene matches: 4. This CDR3 spans 16 amino acids. Per germline, CDR1 SGDLS and CDR2 YYNGEE.